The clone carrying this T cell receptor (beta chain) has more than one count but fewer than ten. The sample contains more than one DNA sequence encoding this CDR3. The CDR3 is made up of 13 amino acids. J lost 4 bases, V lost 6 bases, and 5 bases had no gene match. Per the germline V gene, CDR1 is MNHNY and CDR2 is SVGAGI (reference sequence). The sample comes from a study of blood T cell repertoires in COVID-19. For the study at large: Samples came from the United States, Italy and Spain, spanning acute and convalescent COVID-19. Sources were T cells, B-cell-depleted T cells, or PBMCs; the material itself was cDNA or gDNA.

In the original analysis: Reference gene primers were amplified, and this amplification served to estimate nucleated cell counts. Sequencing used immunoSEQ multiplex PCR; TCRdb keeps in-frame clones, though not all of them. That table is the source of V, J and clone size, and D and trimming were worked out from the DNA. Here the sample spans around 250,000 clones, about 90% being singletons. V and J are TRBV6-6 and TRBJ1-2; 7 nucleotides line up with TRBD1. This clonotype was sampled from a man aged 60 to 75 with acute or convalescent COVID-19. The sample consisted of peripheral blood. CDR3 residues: CASSRTGGYGYTF. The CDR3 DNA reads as TGTGCCAGCAGCCGGACAGGCGGCTATGGCTACACCTTC.